This TCR beta chain was recorded in a study of blood T cell repertoires in COVID-19. Study context: Samples taken during acute and convalescent COVID-19 were collected in the United States, Italy and Spain.

This CDR3 comprises 13 residues. Germline CDR1 is WSHSY and CDR2 is SAAADI. Participants were placed into cohorts based on the clinical history they reported. Assay used: immunoSEQ multiplex PCR; TCRdb lists only in-frame clones, some missing. Among 150,000 or so clones listed, around four fifths were seen once. In the case of this clone: Its ends do not fully match the called genes, so a read error is possible.

The receptor comes from a man aged 70 or older who had been exposed to COVID-19. Material: PBMCs or T cells enriched from blood (not recorded which). V and J are TRBV10-2 and TRBJ2-7, with a weak D call TRBD1 (6 bases). The CDR3 nucleotides read TGCGCCAGCAGCCTGGATGCCCTCCAACAGGGAGTCTTC. Protein product: CASSLDALQQGVF.